These T cell receptor beta chains were read from a single sample in a study of blood T cell repertoires in COVID-19. Here immunoSEQ multiplex PCR was the method, and the copy in TCRdb shows in-frame clones only, minus some. The sample comprises roughly 65,000 clones, roughly 90% of which are singletons, and roughly 1.3% rests with the top ten. The sequencing input was peripheral blood. These receptors were taken from a man between 60 and 75 years old with acute or convalescent COVID-19. Both conserved end residues are part of each CDR3. Each record gives: D gene, CDR3 length, clone size, V gene, J gene, CDR3 protein, CDR3 DNA. D genes are given only for firm matches. Expanded clones get a size class; other rows say once, few or many, or leave the size out.

D: TRBD2
length: 15
size: -
V: TRBV5-4
J: TRBJ2-7
CDR3: CARSAVREGPYEQYF
DNA: TGTGCCAGAAGCGCGGTGAGGGAGGGTCCCTACGAGCAGTACTTC

D: -
length: 16
size: -
V: TRBV4-2
J: TRBJ1-6
CDR3: CASSQEGGRGSSPLHF
DNA: TGTGCCAGCAGCCAAGAAGGAGGGCGGGGCAGTTCACCCCTCCACTTT

D: TRBD2
length: 16
size: -
V: TRBV11-3
J: TRBJ2-1
CDR3: CASSLEAGGHDNEQFF
DNA: TGTGCCAGCAGCTTAGAGGCGGGGGGGCATGACAATGAGCAGTTCTTC

D: -
length: 14
size: -
V: TRBV18
J: TRBJ1-1
CDR3: CASSPGLGRPEAFF
DNA: TGTGCCAGCTCACCGGGACTGGGCCGGCCTGAAGCTTTCTTT

D: TRBD1
length: 15
size: -
V: TRBV2
J: TRBJ1-2
CDR3: CASSEPTDRGGGYTF
DNA: TGTGCCAGCAGTGAACCTACTGACAGGGGGGGTGGCTACACCTTC

D: TRBD1
length: 14
size: -
V: TRBV2
J: TRBJ1-1
CDR3: CASTSEGAGTEAFF
DNA: TGTGCCAGCACATCGGAGGGGGCAGGGACTGAAGCTTTCTTT

D: -
length: 11
size: -
V: TRBV6-5
J: TRBJ2-1
CDR3: CATTRGFEQFF
DNA: TGTGCCACGACCCGGGGGTTTGAGCAGTTCTTC

D: -
length: 13
size: -
V: TRBV6-2/TRBV6-3
J: TRBJ1-2
CDR3: CASSYMEGYGYTF
DNA: TGTGCCAGCAGTTACATGGAGGGCTATGGCTACACCTTC

D: -
length: 13
size: -
V: TRBV7-9
J: TRBJ1-4
CDR3: CASSLEGSEKLFF
DNA: TGTGCCAGCAGCTTAGAAGGGAGTGAAAAACTGTTTTTT

D: TRBD1
length: 17
size: -
V: TRBV19
J: TRBJ1-3
CDR3: CASSMRQTGSSGNTIYF
DNA: TGTGCCAGTAGTATGCGCCAGACAGGGAGCTCTGGAAACACCATATATTTT

D: -
length: 15
size: -
V: TRBV6-6
J: TRBJ1-2
CDR3: CASSYSRTGDYGYTF
DNA: TGTGCCAGCAGTTACTCAAGGACGGGGGACTATGGCTACACCTTC

D: -
length: 16
size: -
V: TRBV7-2
J: TRBJ2-7
CDR3: CASSFSTGRGSYEQYF
DNA: TGTGCCAGCAGCTTCTCGACAGGGCGGGGATCTTACGAGCAGTACTTC

D: -
length: 14
size: -
V: TRBV5-1
J: TRBJ1-1
CDR3: CASRSVRTNTEAFF
DNA: TGCGCCAGCAGGAGCGTCAGGACAAACACTGAAGCTTTCTTT

D: -
length: 13
size: once
V: TRBV2
J: TRBJ1-2
CDR3: CASSESGPYGYTF
DNA: TGTGCCAGCAGTGAGAGCGGCCCCTATGGCTACACCTTC

D: TRBD1
length: 13
size: -
V: TRBV6-2/TRBV6-3
J: TRBJ1-2
CDR3: CASSPTGSYGYTF
DNA: TGTGCCAGCAGTCCGACAGGGTCATATGGCTACACCTTC

D: TRBD1
length: 13
size: -
V: TRBV29-1
J: TRBJ1-5
CDR3: CSARTGPNQPQHF
DNA: TGCAGCGCAAGGACAGGCCCCAATCAGCCCCAGCATTTT

D: -
length: 18
size: -
V: TRBV9
J: TRBJ2-1
CDR3: CASSVEGGQTLSYNEQFF
DNA: TGTGCCAGCAGCGTAGAGGGGGGACAGACCCTTTCCTACAATGAGCAGTTCTTC

D: TRBD1
length: 14
size: few
V: TRBV19
J: TRBJ1-6
CDR3: CASSIWDRETPLHF
DNA: TGTGCCAGTAGTATTTGGGACAGGGAAACACCCCTCCACTTT

D: TRBD2
length: 15
size: -
V: TRBV19
J: TRBJ2-1
CDR3: CASSPSSGGTNEQFF
DNA: TGTGCCAGTAGTCCTTCAAGCGGGGGGACGAATGAGCAGTTCTTC

D: -
length: 14
size: -
V: TRBV6-1
J: TRBJ1-1
CDR3: CASSLTGFGTEAFF
DNA: TGTGCCAGCAGTCTCACAGGGTTTGGCACTGAAGCTTTCTTT

D: TRBD1
length: 16
size: -
V: TRBV19
J: TRBJ2-3
CDR3: CASSPRDRGQTDTQYF
DNA: TGTGCCAGTAGTCCCCGGGACAGGGGGCAGACAGATACGCAGTATTTT

D: TRBD1
length: 12
size: once
V: TRBV29-1
J: TRBJ1-2
CDR3: CSVKPGQGDYTF
DNA: TGCAGCGTTAAACCGGGACAGGGGGACTACACCTTC

D: -
length: 14
size: -
V: TRBV10-3
J: TRBJ1-3
CDR3: CAAGGGSSGNTIYF
DNA: TGTGCCGCGGGGGGAGGGTCTTCTGGAAACACCATATATTTT

D: TRBD1
length: 12
size: -
V: TRBV19
J: TRBJ1-6
CDR3: CATRTGGLPLHF
DNA: TGTGCCACCAGGACAGGGGGCTTACCCCTCCACTTT

D: TRBD1
length: 14
size: once
V: TRBV6-6
J: TRBJ2-3
CDR3: CASRGRGPTDTQYF
DNA: TGTGCCAGCAGGGGTAGGGGGCCCACAGATACGCAGTATTTT

D: -
length: 13
size: -
V: TRBV15
J: TRBJ1-1
CDR3: CATGAPGNTEAFF
DNA: TGTGCCACGGGGGCCCCGGGGAACACTGAAGCTTTCTTT

D: TRBD1
length: 14
size: -
V: TRBV5-1
J: TRBJ1-5
CDR3: CASSFGTGDQPQHF
DNA: TGCGCCAGCAGCTTCGGGACAGGGGATCAGCCCCAGCATTTT

D: -
length: 14
size: -
V: TRBV7-2
J: TRBJ2-1
CDR3: CASSPWTIYNEQFF
DNA: TGTGCCAGCAGCCCATGGACTATCTACAATGAGCAGTTCTTC

D: -
length: 16
size: -
V: TRBV19
J: TRBJ1-5
CDR3: CASSTTTGLSNQPQHF
DNA: TGTGCCAGTAGTACGACAACCGGACTATCCAATCAGCCCCAGCATTTT

D: -
length: 16
size: -
V: TRBV21-1
J: TRBJ1-5
CDR3: CASSKGDRQSNQPQHF
DNA: TGTGCCAGCAGCAAAGGGGACAGACAATCCAATCAGCCCCAGCATTTT

D: TRBD1
length: 16
size: -
V: TRBV7-9
J: TRBJ1-2
CDR3: CASSPRDREENYGYTF
DNA: TGTGCCAGCAGCCCCCGGGACAGGGAGGAGAACTATGGCTACACCTTC

D: TRBD1
length: 18
size: -
V: TRBV7-6
J: TRBJ1-2
CDR3: CASSFPNRDRIPNYGYTF
DNA: TGTGCCAGCAGCTTCCCCAACCGGGACAGGATTCCTAACTATGGCTACACCTTC

D: -
length: 14
size: -
V: TRBV15
J: TRBJ1-1
CDR3: CATSRDPQATEAFF
DNA: TGTGCCACCAGCAGAGATCCCCAGGCCACTGAAGCTTTCTTT

D: -
length: 12
size: -
V: TRBV29-1
J: TRBJ2-7
CDR3: CSVAERNYEQYF
DNA: TGCAGCGTTGCTGAGAGAAACTACGAGCAGTACTTC

D: -
length: 11
size: -
V: TRBV29-1
J: TRBJ2-7
CDR3: CSAARGSEQYF
DNA: TGCAGCGCGGCAAGGGGGAGCGAGCAGTACTTC

D: TRBD1
length: 17
size: -
V: TRBV7-9
J: TRBJ2-1
CDR3: CASSLAGRGHSYNEQFF
DNA: TGTGCCAGCAGCTTAGCCGGTAGGGGGCACTCCTACAATGAGCAGTTCTTC

D: -
length: 14
size: -
V: TRBV7-9
J: TRBJ1-2
CDR3: CASSLGGSNYGYTF
DNA: TGTGCCAGCAGCTTAGGCGGGAGTAACTATGGCTACACCTTC

D: TRBD1
length: 13
size: -
V: TRBV30
J: TRBJ2-2
CDR3: CAWSRTGGGELFF
DNA: TGTGCCTGGAGCCGGACAGGGGGCGGGGAGCTGTTTTTT

D: -
length: 14
size: -
V: TRBV5-1
J: TRBJ1-1
CDR3: CASSLFGLNTEAFF
DNA: TGCGCCAGCAGCTTGTTTGGCCTGAACACTGAAGCTTTCTTT

D: -
length: 13
size: once
V: TRBV18
J: TRBJ1-1
CDR3: CASSPPGGTEAFF
DNA: TGTGCCAGCTCACCGCCGGGGGGCACTGAAGCTTTCTTT

D: -
length: 15
size: -
V: TRBV12-5
J: TRBJ1-1
CDR3: CASGPPRGMNTEAFF
DNA: TGTGCTAGTGGTCCCCCGAGGGGGATGAACACTGAAGCTTTCTTT

D: TRBD1
length: 14
size: once
V: TRBV27
J: TRBJ1-4
CDR3: CASSRGGKNEKLFF
DNA: TGTGCCAGCAGTAGAGGGGGCAAGAATGAAAAACTGTTTTTT

D: -
length: 13
size: -
V: TRBV6-5
J: TRBJ1-3
CDR3: CASREGAGNTIYF
DNA: TGTGCCAGCAGGGAGGGTGCTGGAAACACCATATATTTT

D: -
length: 13
size: -
V: TRBV3-1/TRBV3-2
J: TRBJ1-1
CDR3: CASSQSRNAEAFF
DNA: TGTGCCAGCAGCCAGAGTAGAAACGCTGAAGCTTTCTTT

D: -
length: 14
size: -
V: TRBV5-1
J: TRBJ1-4
CDR3: CASSLLREGEKLFF
DNA: TGCGCCAGCAGCTTGCTCAGGGAGGGTGAAAAACTGTTTTTT

D: -
length: 13
size: -
V: TRBV29-1
J: TRBJ1-5
CDR3: CSVEVTEGKPQHF
DNA: TGCAGCGTTGAAGTCACAGAGGGTAAGCCCCAGCATTTT

D: TRBD1
length: 14
size: -
V: TRBV11-3
J: TRBJ1-1
CDR3: CASSPGTVGTEAFF
DNA: TGTGCCAGCAGCCCCGGGACAGTTGGCACTGAAGCTTTCTTT

D: TRBD1
length: 16
size: -
V: TRBV5-1
J: TRBJ2-1
CDR3: CASSSSPGQGAHEQFF
DNA: TGCGCCAGCAGCTCATCCCCGGGACAGGGGGCACATGAGCAGTTCTTC

D: -
length: 15
size: -
V: TRBV5-4
J: TRBJ2-1
CDR3: CASSSKTAAYNEQFF
DNA: TGTGCCAGCAGCTCCAAGACAGCCGCCTACAATGAGCAGTTCTTC